The entry that follows covers one TCR beta chain sequence. The antigen it recognizes is unknown. No clone much larger than this one lies a single base away; base qualities are absent. Each collaborating institution followed its own protocols to collect whole blood in K2EDTA tubes. For TCRbeta analysis, collaborators shipped samples in one of three forms: frozen whole blood, isolated PBMCs, or DNA extracted from either of those sample types. V and J are trimmed by 5 bases and 3 bases, and the gene matches miss 8 bases of the junction. The CDR3 sequence holds 16 residues, the cysteine and phenylalanine included. Only the CDR3 region is kept as DNA, spanning 48 bases read in frame from base 1. From a lookup of the germline V gene, CDR1 and CDR2 are SGHAT and FQNNGV. TCRbeta CDR3 regions were amplified from genomic DNA using the immunoSEQ Assay, a bias-controlled multiplex PCR. The paper's data handling went like this. Nucleated cell counts per sample were estimated from amplification of reference gene primers within the assay. To quantify the absolute abundance of each unique TCRbeta CDR3 rearrangement, sequence reads were collapsed and filtered. For each sample, productive Simpson clonality was calculated by taking the square root of Simpson's diversity index across productive rearrangements. In TCRdb, the immuneACCESS table is reduced to in-frame sequences with V and J assigned. These tables do not hold every clone; where another copy was compared, an unresolved V gene accounts for under half, and the others remain unexplained. Clone size and the V and J calls come from that table; the DNA yielded D and trimming. The sample table records 45,000 to 50,000 clones; 75% to 80% of these occur just once. The ten most abundant clones make up roughly 21% of the sample.

This specimen comes from a study of blood T cell repertoires in COVID-19 (dated by TCRdb to 2018 to 2021). Looking at the study overall: Samples from collaborators originated in the United States, Italy and Spain and spanned both the acute and convalescent phases of COVID-19. Where available, HLA class I and class II types were obtained from metadata supplied by the sample provider rather than from assay-based typing. Nearly every sample came with metadata listing a de-identified subject ID, COVID-19 status, age in years and sex. The repertoires were made available in a free public database intended to serve as a resource for research on the immune response to SARS-CoV-2. The samples were drawn from two sources: the first 160 participants of the ongoing ImmuneRACE study, and 1,000 to 1,500 subjects contributed by 6 global collaborators. The dataset comprised deeply sampled blood TCRbeta repertoires from subjects exposed to, actively infected with, or recovered from COVID-19. The prospective study material was composed of cDNA or gDNA derived from T cells, B-cell-depleted T cells, or PBMCs. Study-wide findings and limitations: The quantity of clinical and demographic metadata differed by source and by participant and was supplied without curation.

This TCR derives from a human donor with active or convalescent COVID-19. The donor label of this sample is uncertain. Sequencing was carried out using peripheral blood. The chain couples TRBV11-2 to TRBJ2-7, and TRBD2 aligns with 12 junction nucleotides. The CDR3 here reads CASSGLAGPGVYEQYF. The DNA sequence is given as TGTGCCAGCAGCGGACTAGCGGGACCGGGCGTCTACGAGCAGTACTTC. The entire variable domain, with the stretches around the CDR3 drawn from the reference TRBV11-2 and TRBJ2-7 proteins, is EAGVAQSPRYKIIEKRQSVAFWCNPISGHATLYWYQQILGQGPKLLIQFQNNGVVDDSQLPKDRFSAERLKGVDSTLKIQPAKLEDSAVYLCASSGLAGPGVYEQYFGPGTRLTVT.